The 22 T cell receptor beta chains below come from one sample, sequenced in a study of monozygotic twins with cystic fibrosis. Measured with immunoSEQ multiplex PCR; TCRdb has only the in-frame clones, and not every one. Found here are around 15,000 clones, 85% to 90% of them singletons; the top ten hold around 0.7%. Source material: blood. These receptors were obtained from a boy aged 5-17 years with cystic fibrosis.

The chain joins TRBV11-2 to TRBJ1-1; 9 bases line up with TRBD1. Germline values: CDR1 SGHAT, CDR2 FQNNGV. J lost 4 bases, V lost 5 bases, and 11 bases had no gene match. The CDR3 consists of 16 residues. In nucleotides, the CDR3 is TGTGCCAGCAGCCGGGGGACAGGGACGTTGAGCACTGAAGCTTTCTTT. Its translation is CASSRGTGTLSTEAFF.

V usage is TRBV5-1 and J usage is TRBJ2-3; D may match TRBD1 or TRBD2 (5 bases each). The V and J ends lost 1 base and 1 base respectively, with 7 bases between them. This CDR3 contains 14 residues. Per the germline V gene, CDR1 is SGHRS and CDR2 is YFSETQ. CDR3 DNA sequence: TGCGCCAGCAGCTTGCAGGGAGGCACAGATACGCAGTATTTT. Its translation is CASSLQGGTDTQYF.

This CDR3 reads CASSHLTGGSNQPQHF. CDR3 DNA: TGTGCCAGCAGCCACTTGACAGGGGGTAGCAATCAGCCCCAGCATTTT. This chain links TRBV7-9 with TRBJ1-5, with 9 bases aligning to TRBD1. The CDR3 runs 16 residues. Per germline, CDR1 SEHNR and CDR2 FQNEAQ (reference sequence). V lost 5 bases and J lost 0; bases outside the gene matches: 5.

The chain employs TRBV11-2 and TRBJ1-1, with D unclear. The CDR3 is 14 amino acids. Germline loops: CDR1 SGHAT, CDR2 FQNNGV. Trimming left V 4 bases short and J 2 bases short, with 11 bases between. This CDR3 reads CASSSRKANTEAFF. The DNA of the CDR3 is TGTGCCAGCAGCTCCAGAAAAGCCAACACTGAAGCTTTCTTT. The full variable domain, its missing parts supplied by reference TRBV11-2 and TRBJ1-1, is EAGVAQSPRYKIIEKRQSVAFWCNPISGHATLYWYQQILGQGPKLLIQFQNNGVVDDSQLPKDRFSAERLKGVDSTLKIQPAKLEDSAVYLCASSSRKANTEAFFGQGTRLTVV.

Remarks on this clone: At one boundary the junction diverges from the germline segment, which might be a read error. The CDR3 reads CASSEGPGARPQHF. CDR3 DNA: TGTGCCAGCAGCGAAGGGCCAGGGGCTCGGCCCCAGCATTTT. The chain links TRBV6-1 to TRBJ1-5; a possible D gene is TRBD1 (6 bases). The length of the CDR3 is 14 residues. Germline-derived CDR1 and CDR2 are MNHNS and SASEGT.

The chain couples TRBV19 to TRBJ2-2, with 8 bases fitting TRBD2. This CDR3 is 14 amino acids long. J gave up 6 bases and V 2 bases, and 2 bases lay outside the gene matches. Looked up from germline, CDR1 is LNHDA and CDR2 is SQIVND (reference sequence). DNA of the CDR3: TGTGCCAGTAGTATATCGGGGGGGCCCGGGGAGCTGTTTTTT. Translated, it gives CASSISGGPGELFF. Complete variable domain (other parts from reference TRBV19 and TRBJ2-2): DGGITQSPKYLFRKEGQNVTLSCEQNLNHDAMYWYRQDPGQGLRLIYYSQIVNDFQKGDIAEGYSVSREKKESFPLTVTSAQKNPTAFYLCASSISGGPGELFFGEGSRLTVL.

This sequence joins TRBV6-5 and TRBJ1-2, with 10 nucleotides matching TRBD1. The CDR3 is 14 residues long. V lost 5 bases and J lost 8; bases outside the gene matches: 8. Germline V gives CDR1 MNHEY, CDR2 SVGAGI. For the CDR3, the DNA is TGTGCCAGCAGTCAAGGACAGGGGGGGGGCGGCTACACCTTC. Its translation: CASSQGQGGGGYTF.

The rearrangement uses TRBV6-5 and TRBJ2-5; D call uncertain. The ends were cut back, 0 bases at V and 6 bases at J, with 8 bases in the middle. The CDR3 spans 13 residues. In germline, CDR1 is MNHEY, CDR2 SVGAGI. The CDR3 nucleotides read TGTGCCAGCAGTTACTCCCCTTTCCAGACCCAGTACTTC. This encodes CASSYSPFQTQYF.

The V and J genes are TRBV21-1 and TRBJ2-1. TRBV21-1 is deemed a pseudogene. The CDR3 has 18 residues. The CDR3 loop reads CASSKAYLQRSSYNEQFF. CDR3 in DNA: TGTGCCAGCAGCAAAGCGTATCTACAGAGGAGCTCCTACAATGAGCAGTTCTTC.

This sequence joins TRBV30 and TRBJ1-2; possible D gene TRBD1, 6 bases. Trimming left V 1 base short and J 5 bases short, with 17 bases between. From germline, CDR1 is GTSNPN and CDR2 SVGIG (reference sequence). This CDR3 has 15 residues. CDR3 amino acids: CAWSDGGASGYGYTF. The CDR3 DNA follows: TGTGCCTGGAGTGACGGGGGGGCAAGCGGTTATGGCTACACCTTC.

This clone showed up just once. This chain uses TRBV4-1 with TRBJ1-3; 8 bases map to TRBD1. The CDR3 is 15 residues long. With V trimmed by 3 bases and J by 2 bases, 3 bases remained unmatched. CDR1 is MGHRA, CDR2 YSYEKL, per germline. CDR3 sequence: CASSQTGATGNTIYF. CDR3 in DNA: TGCGCCAGCAGCCAGACAGGGGCGACTGGAAACACCATATATTTT.

The chain combines TRBV28 with TRBJ1-2; D is unresolved. This CDR3 has 16 residues. Germline-derived CDR1 and CDR2 are MDHEN and SYDVKM. Trimming pared 2 bases from V and 1 base from J, leaving 14 bases between. The CDR3 loop reads CASSLPGGANNYGYTF. In nucleotides, the CDR3 is TGTGCCAGCAGTTTACCCGGAGGCGCTAATAACTATGGCTACACCTTC.

J is TRBJ1-2 and V is TRBV7-9; TRBD1 matches 10 bases. The germline V gene encodes CDR1 SEHNR and CDR2 FQNEAQ (reference sequence). This CDR3 has 18 amino acids. V lost 7 bases to trimming and J lost 2 bases; unmatched junction nucleotides: 16. The CDR3 is CASTDSLMSGQGNYGYTF. DNA of the CDR3: TGTGCCAGCACCGATTCCCTGATGTCGGGACAGGGGAACTATGGCTACACCTTC. Filled out from reference TRBV7-9 and TRBJ1-2, the complete variable domain reads DTGVSQNPRHKITKRGQNVTFRCDPISEHNRLYWYRQTLGQGPEFLTYFQNEAQLEKSRLLSDRFSAERPKGSFSTLEIQRTEQGDSAMYLCASTDSLMSGQGNYGYTFGSGTRLTVV.

This chain connects TRBV2 to TRBJ2-1; the match to TRBD2 covers 10 bases. This CDR3 has 16 amino acids. The V and J ends lost 5 bases and 3 bases, in that order; junction bases with no gene match: 7. Germline V gives CDR1 SNHLY, CDR2 FYNNEI. The CDR3 is CASSRTSGEFYNEQFF. The DNA of the CDR3 is TGTGCCAGCAGTCGGACTAGCGGAGAATTCTACAATGAGCAGTTCTTC.

The V call is TRBV10-3, the J call TRBJ1-5, with TRBD1 identical over 10 bases. Germline CDR1 ENHRY, CDR2 SYGVKD. The CDR3 runs to 16 residues. Unmatched junction bases numbered 5, after V lost 0 bases and J lost 6 bases. CDR3 nucleotides: TGTGCCATCAGTGAGTCTTTGACAGGGGGCGGTCAGCCCCAGCATTTT. Protein sequence: CAISESLTGGGQPQHF.

This clone has only one observation. The chain joins TRBV28 to TRBJ2-1; 9 bases map to TRBD2. Trimming at V came to 3 bases and at J to 6 bases, leaving 6 bases not matched to a gene. The CDR3 is 15 residues long. The germline V gene has CDR1 MDHEN and CDR2 SYDVKM. The CDR3 DNA reads as TGTGCCAGCAGTTTCCAGGGACTAGCAGGCAATGAGCAGTTCTTC. This codes for CASSFQGLAGNEQFF.

The gene calls are TRBV30 and TRBJ1-4, with 8 bases fitting TRBD1. CDR1 and CDR2 from the germline V gene are GTSNPN and SVGIG (reference sequence). With V trimmed by 5 bases and J by 2 bases, 10 bases remained unmatched. CDR3 size: 16 residues. In DNA, the CDR3 is TGTGCCTGGGGACAGGGCTTTTCAGCTACTAATGAAAAACTGTTTTTT. It specifies CAWGQGFSATNEKLFF.

The chain uses TRBV6-1 and TRBJ1-2, with TRBD1 identical over 11 bases. V lost 7 bases, J lost 6 bases, and 10 bases stayed unmatched. This CDR3 comprises 15 residues. The germline CDR1 and CDR2 sequences are MNHNS and SASEGT. CDR3 amino acids: CASTVTGTGGNGYTF. The CDR3 DNA sequence: TGTGCCAGCACCGTTACCGGGACAGGGGGAAATGGCTACACCTTC.

This clone was counted between two and nine times. This sequence joins TRBV4-1 and TRBJ1-4, with D unresolved. Germline V gives CDR1 MGHRA, CDR2 YSYEKL. V gave up 0 bases and J gave up 5 bases, with 4 bases separating them. There are 13 residues in the CDR3. The CDR3 reads CASSQDPNEKLFF. CDR3 coding DNA: TGCGCCAGCAGCCAAGATCCGAATGAAAAACTGTTTTTT.

The V call is TRBV6-1, the J call TRBJ2-3; no clear D gene. CDR3 length: 13 amino acids. CDR1 is MNHNS and CDR2 is SASEGT in the germline V gene. V was cut by 6 bases and J by 0 bases, with 7 bases left in between. CDR3 residues: CASRRASTDTQYF. The DNA of the CDR3 is TGTGCCAGCAGACGAGCTAGCACAGATACGCAGTATTTT.

The V and J genes are TRBV27 and TRBJ1-1; TRBD1 might be the D (5 bases). Germline V gives CDR1 MNHEY, CDR2 SMNVEV (reference sequence). The V end was cut by 2 bases, the J end by 4 bases, with 14 bases between. The CDR3 spans 15 residues. This CDR3 reads CASSLDRGSSTEAFF. CDR3 DNA: TGTGCCAGCAGTTTAGACCGGGGGTCCTCCACTGAAGCTTTCTTT.

This chain links TRBV5-1 with TRBJ2-2; 7 bases are a match to TRBD1. V lost 0 bases, J lost 7 bases, and 6 bases stayed unmatched. Germline assignment: CDR1 SGHRS and CDR2 YFSETQ. The CDR3 is 15 amino acids. The CDR3 reads CASSLEVTGVGELFF. In DNA, the CDR3 is TGCGCCAGCAGCTTGGAGGTTACAGGGGTCGGGGAGCTGTTTTTT. Filled out from reference TRBV5-1 and TRBJ2-2, the complete variable domain reads KAGVTQTPRYLIKTRGQQVTLSCSPISGHRSVSWYQQTPGQGLQFLFEYFSETQRNKGNFPGRFSGRQFSNSRSEMNVSTLELGDSALYLCASSLEVTGVGELFFGEGSRLTVL.